The subject of this entry is one T cell receptor beta chain. Its specificity is not known. This sample is part of a study of cytomegalovirus exposure and HLA in healthy donors. PCR amplification relied on 60 Vbeta primers (plus 13 Jbeta primers). Produced via immunoSEQ multiplex PCR; TCRdb's table is partial and in-frame only. The sample lists more than 65,000 clones; more than 70% were seen once. Study-level points and caveats: The dataset shows that most TCR sequences were rare, while some public TCRs occurred in many donors.

V shed 3 bases and J 1 base; nucleotides not matched to a gene: 12. The CDR3 length is 18 residues. CDR1 and CDR2 from the germline V gene are MNHEY and SMNVEV (reference sequence). This chain connects TRBV27 to TRBJ2-7, with 10 positions matching TRBD1. The sample was PBMCs. This TCR was recovered from a man between 40 and 49 years old in good health and CMV-seronegative. In DNA, the CDR3 is TGTGCCAGCAGTTTCCGCGACAGGGGGCAGGGAGAATCCTACGAGCAGTACTTC. This codes for CASSFRDRGQGESYEQYF.